This TCR beta chain was sequenced for a study of control samples from healthy donors and cancer patients (TCRdb year 2020). The library was produced with the immunoSEQ multiplex PCR assay. The immuneACCESS repertoire file appears here via TCRdb, limited to in-frame rearrangements. These files lack a portion of the clones; in checked studies, under half of the deficit traces to unresolved V genes, and the cause of the others is not known. This sample lists about 77,000 clones; approximately 92% were detected once. Of the sample, about 5% falls within the top ten clones. Note on this clone: Its antigen has not been determined. The junction departs from the called germline gene at one end, perhaps through a read error.

Sequencing input: blood. This sequence originates from a woman aged 55-75 years in good health.

The sequence in DNA is TGCGCCAGCAGCCAATCGGGACAGGGTGGAGAGGCCCAGTACTTC. This codes for CASSQSGQGGEAQYF. The chain couples TRBV4-1 to TRBJ2-5; 9 bases in between match TRBD1. In the germline V gene, CDR1 corresponds to MGHRA and CDR2 to YSYEKL. Its CDR3 holds 15 amino acids, cysteine through phenylalanine. Only the CDR3 DNA is retained, 45 bases long and in frame from the first base.